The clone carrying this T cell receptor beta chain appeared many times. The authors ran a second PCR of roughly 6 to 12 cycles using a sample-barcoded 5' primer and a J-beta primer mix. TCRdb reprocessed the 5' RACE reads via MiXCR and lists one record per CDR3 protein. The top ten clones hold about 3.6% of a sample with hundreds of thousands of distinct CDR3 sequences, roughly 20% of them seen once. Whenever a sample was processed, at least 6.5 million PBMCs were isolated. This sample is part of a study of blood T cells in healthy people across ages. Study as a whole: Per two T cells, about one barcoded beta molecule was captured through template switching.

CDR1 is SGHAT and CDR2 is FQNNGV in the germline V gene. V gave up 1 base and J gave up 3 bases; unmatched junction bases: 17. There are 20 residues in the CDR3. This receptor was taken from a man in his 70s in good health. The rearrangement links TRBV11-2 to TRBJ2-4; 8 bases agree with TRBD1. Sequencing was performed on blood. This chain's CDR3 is CASSLGWGQASSGGKNIQYF. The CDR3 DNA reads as TGTGCCAGCAGCTTAGGATGGGGACAGGCATCCTCCGGGGGCAAAAACATTCAGTACTTC.